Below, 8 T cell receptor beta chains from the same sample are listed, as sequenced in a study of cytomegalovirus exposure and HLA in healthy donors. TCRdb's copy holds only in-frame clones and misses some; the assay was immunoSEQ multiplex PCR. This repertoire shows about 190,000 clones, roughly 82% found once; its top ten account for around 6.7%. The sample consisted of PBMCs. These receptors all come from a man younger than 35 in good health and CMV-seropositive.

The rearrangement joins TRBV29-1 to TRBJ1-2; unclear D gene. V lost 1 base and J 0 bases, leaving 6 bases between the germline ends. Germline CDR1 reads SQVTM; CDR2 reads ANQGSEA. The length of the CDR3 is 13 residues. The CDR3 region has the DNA TGCAGCGTTGAAGCGACAACTAACTATGGCTACACCTTC. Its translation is CSVEATTNYGYTF.

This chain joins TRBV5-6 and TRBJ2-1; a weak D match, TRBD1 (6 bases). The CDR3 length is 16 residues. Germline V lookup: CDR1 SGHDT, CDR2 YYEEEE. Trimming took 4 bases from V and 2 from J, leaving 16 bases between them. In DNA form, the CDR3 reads TGTGCCAGCAGCCTCTCAAACAGGGTACCCTACAATGAGCAGTTCTTC. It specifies CASSLSNRVPYNEQFF.

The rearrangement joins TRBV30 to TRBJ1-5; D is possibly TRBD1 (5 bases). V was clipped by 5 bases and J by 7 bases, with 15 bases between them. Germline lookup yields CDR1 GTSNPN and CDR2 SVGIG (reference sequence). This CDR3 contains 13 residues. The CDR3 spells CAWAHKGNQPQHF. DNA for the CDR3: TGTGCCTGGGCTCATAAGGGGAACCAGCCCCAGCATTTT.

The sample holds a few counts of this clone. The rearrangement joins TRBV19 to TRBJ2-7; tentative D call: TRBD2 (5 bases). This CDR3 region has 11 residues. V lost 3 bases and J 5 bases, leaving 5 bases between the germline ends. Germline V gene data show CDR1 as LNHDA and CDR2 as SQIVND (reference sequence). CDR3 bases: TGTGCCAGTAGTATGAGGGACGAGCAGTACTTC. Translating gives CASSMRDEQYF.

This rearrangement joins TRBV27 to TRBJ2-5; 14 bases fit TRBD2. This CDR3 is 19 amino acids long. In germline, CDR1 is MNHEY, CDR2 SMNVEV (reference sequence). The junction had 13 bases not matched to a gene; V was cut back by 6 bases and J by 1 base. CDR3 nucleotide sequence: TGTGCCAGCAGACCGCAGGGACTAGCGGGAGTGGGGGCCCAAGAGACCCAGTACTTC. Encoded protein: CASRPQGLAGVGAQETQYF.

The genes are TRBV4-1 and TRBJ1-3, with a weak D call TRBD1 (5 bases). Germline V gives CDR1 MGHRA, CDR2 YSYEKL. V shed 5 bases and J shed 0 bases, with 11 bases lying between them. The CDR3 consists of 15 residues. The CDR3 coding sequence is TGCGCCAGCAGCGGAGGGACGGTCTCTGGAAACACCATATATTTT. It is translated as CASSGGTVSGNTIYF.

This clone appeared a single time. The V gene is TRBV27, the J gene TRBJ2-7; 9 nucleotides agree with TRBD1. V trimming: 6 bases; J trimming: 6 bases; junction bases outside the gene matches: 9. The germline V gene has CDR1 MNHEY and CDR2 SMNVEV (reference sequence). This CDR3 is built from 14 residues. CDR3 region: CASRPGQGRREQYF. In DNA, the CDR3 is TGTGCCAGCAGGCCGGGACAGGGTCGACGCGAGCAGTACTTC.

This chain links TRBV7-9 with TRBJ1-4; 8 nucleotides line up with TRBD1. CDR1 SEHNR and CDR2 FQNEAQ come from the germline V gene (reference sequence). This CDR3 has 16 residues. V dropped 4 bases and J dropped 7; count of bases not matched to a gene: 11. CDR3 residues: CASSSFQGAGAEKLFF. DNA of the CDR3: TGTGCCAGCAGCTCCTTCCAGGGGGCAGGAGCTGAAAAACTGTTTTTT.